These 23 T cell receptor beta chains were all obtained from the same sample, sequenced in a study of cytomegalovirus exposure and HLA in healthy donors. 13 Jbeta primers and 60 Vbeta primers were used for the PCR. Assay: immunoSEQ multiplex PCR; the TCRdb copy retains only in-frame clones and omits some. The top ten hold about 2.2% of the sample, which has about 130,000 clones, 70% to 80% seen once. The material sequenced was PBMCs. The receptors were gathered from a young man in good health and CMV-seronegative.

This clone was observed a few times. This rearrangement joins TRBV6-1 to TRBJ1-1; D gene unclear. This CDR3 is 13 amino acids long. CDR1 and CDR2 from the germline V gene are MNHNS and SASEGT. The V and J ends lost 2 bases and 7 bases respectively, with 11 bases between them. The CDR3, as DNA: TGTGCCAGCAGTGAACCCTTTCCGGGTGAAGCTTTCTTT. Its translation is CASSEPFPGEAFF.

V usage is TRBV5-1 and J usage is TRBJ2-4, with D hard to call. The CDR3 runs 14 residues. V was clipped by 0 bases and J by 6 bases, with 10 bases between them. The germline CDR1 and CDR2 sequences are SGHRS and YFSETQ. Written as DNA, the CDR3 is TGCGCCAGCAGCTTGGTTGCGTACCCAAACATTCAGTACTTC. Residues: CASSLVAYPNIQYF. Complete variable domain (other parts from reference TRBV5-1 and TRBJ2-4): KAGVTQTPRYLIKTRGQQVTLSCSPISGHRSVSWYQQTPGQGLQFLFEYFSETQRNKGNFPGRFSGRQFSNSRSEMNVSTLELGDSALYLCASSLVAYPNIQYFGAGTRLSVL.

The V and J genes are TRBV2 and TRBJ2-5; TRBD2 agrees at 10 bases. V trimming: 4 bases; J trimming: 4 bases; junction bases outside the gene matches: 6. The CDR3 length is 15 residues. Germline assignment: CDR1 SNHLY and CDR2 FYNNEI. The CDR3 loop is CASSGVVAGGETQYF. CDR3 nucleotide sequence: TGTGCCAGCAGTGGGGTTGTAGCGGGAGGAGAGACCCAGTACTTC.

This clone showed up just once. This rearrangement joins TRBV28 to TRBJ2-4, with a possible D match to TRBD1 (8 bases). Trimming took 4 bases from V and 10 from J, leaving 20 bases between them. CDR1 is MDHEN, CDR2 SYDVKM, per germline. The CDR3 is 15 amino acids. The CDR3 region is CASSSKQGGGCIQYF. DNA for the CDR3: TGTGCCAGCAGTTCAAAACAGGGGGGGGGTTGTATTCAGTACTTC.

This clone appeared a single time. V gene TRBV5-1 combines with J gene TRBJ2-1; maybe TRBD2 (6 bases). Trimming left V 6 bases short and J 3 bases short, with 10 bases between. This CDR3 comprises 13 residues. Germline loops: CDR1 SGHRS, CDR2 YFSETQ. The CDR3 here is CASMARDYNEQFF. The CDR3 DNA reads TGCGCCAGCATGGCGCGGGACTACAATGAGCAGTTCTTC.

V and J are TRBV12-5 and TRBJ2-5; weak D call: TRBD1 (5 bases). From germline, CDR1 is LGHNT and CDR2 FRNRAP. The V and J ends lost 6 bases and 4 bases respectively, with 9 bases between them. CDR3 length equals 12 residues. In DNA form, the CDR3 reads TGTGCTAGTGGACCAGACAGAGAGACCCAGTACTTC. Its translation: CASGPDRETQYF.

This chain links TRBV27 with TRBJ2-1, with 12 bases matching TRBD1. The CDR3 spans 17 residues. In germline, CDR1 is MNHEY, CDR2 SMNVEV (reference sequence). The junction had 4 bases not matched to a gene; V was cut back by 4 bases and J by 0 bases. CDR3 protein: CASSSGTGGASYNEQFF. In DNA, the CDR3 is TGTGCCAGCAGTTCAGGGACAGGGGGCGCCTCCTACAATGAGCAGTTCTTC.

The rearrangement links TRBV10-3 to TRBJ1-3, with D possibly being TRBD1 (5 bases). The CDR3 has 18 residues. V was shortened by 0 bases and J by 0 bases, with 15 bases between the two germline ends. CDR1 ENHRY and CDR2 SYGVKD come from the germline V gene. The CDR3 region has the DNA TGTGCCATCAGTGAGTCGTTCGATCGGAGGGGCTCTGGAAACACCATATATTTT. Translating gives CAISESFDRRGSGNTIYF.

J is TRBJ2-7 and V is TRBV10-1, with 10 bases fitting TRBD1. Germline lookup yields CDR1 WNHNN and CDR2 SYGVQD (reference sequence). The length of the CDR3 is 16 residues. V shed 6 bases, J shed 5 bases, and the junction held 13 bases outside the gene matches. As DNA, the CDR3 is TGCGCCAGCAGCGCCGGGACAGGGGTTTACGAGGACGAGCAGTACTTC. This gives the protein CASSAGTGVYEDEQYF.

This chain joins TRBV6-5 and TRBJ2-7; 7 positions agree with TRBD1. J lost 4 bases, V lost 6 bases, and 6 bases had no gene match. The length of the CDR3 is 13 residues. CDR1 and CDR2 from the germline V gene are MNHEY and SVGAGI. In DNA, the CDR3 is TGTGCCAGCAGAAACAGACAGGGATACGAGCAGTACTTC. Translation gives CASRNRQGYEQYF.

The J gene is TRBJ1-4, the V gene TRBV7-8, with D unresolved. The CDR3 has 15 residues. The ends were cut back, 5 bases at V and 8 bases at J, with 18 bases in the middle. Per the germline V gene, CDR1 is SGHVS and CDR2 is FQNEAQ. CDR3: CASSLKLEGREKLFF. CDR3 coding DNA: TGTGCCAGCAGCCTAAAGTTGGAGGGAAGAGAAAAACTGTTTTTT.

The chain uses TRBV28 and TRBJ2-1, with 7 bases lining up with TRBD2. The junction had 16 bases not matched to a gene; V was cut back by 6 bases and J by 5 bases. The V gene's germline CDR1 is MDHEN and CDR2 SYDVKM. The CDR3 is 17 residues long. CDR3 sequence: CASRISLGLAEHNEQFF. In nucleotides, the CDR3 is TGTGCCAGCAGAATATCCCTGGGGCTAGCGGAGCACAATGAGCAGTTCTTC. Full variable domain (missing parts from reference TRBV28 and TRBJ2-1): DVKVTQSSRYLVKRTGEKVFLECVQDMDHENMFWYRQDPGLGLRLIYFSYDVKMKEKGDIPEGYSVSREKKERFSLILESASTNQTSMYLCASRISLGLAEHNEQFFGPGTRLTVL.

V usage is TRBV2 and J usage is TRBJ2-7; D is possibly TRBD1 (6 bases). The ends were cut back, 6 bases at V and 6 bases at J, with 18 bases in the middle. Germline values: CDR1 SNHLY, CDR2 FYNNEI. This CDR3 is 14 amino acids long. The CDR3 DNA reads as TGTGCCAGCAGAGCCCGGGGACACTCGGGCGAGCAGTACTTC. The encoded protein is CASRARGHSGEQYF.

This chain connects TRBV6-1 to TRBJ2-3, with TRBD2 matching over 11 bases. V dropped 4 bases and J dropped 2; count of bases not matched to a gene: 5. CDR1 and CDR2 (germline): MNHNS, SASEGT. This CDR3 comprises 16 residues. In DNA form, the CDR3 reads TGTGCCAGCAGTGGTAGCGGGAGGGGGAACACAGATACGCAGTATTTT. Residues: CASSGSGRGNTDTQYF.

This clone was found a few times. The V call is TRBV2, the J call TRBJ2-7, with 9 bases identical to TRBD1. CDR3 length: 16 residues. In germline, CDR1 is SNHLY, CDR2 FYNNEI. V shed 6 bases, J shed 0 bases, and the junction held 9 bases outside the gene matches. The chain's CDR3 is CASSDPGQGLSYEQYF. The CDR3, as DNA: TGTGCCAGCAGCGATCCGGGACAGGGACTCTCCTACGAGCAGTACTTC.

This chain connects TRBV5-4 to TRBJ2-5; D perhaps matches TRBD1 (6 bases). Trimming pared 4 bases from V and 3 bases from J, leaving 13 bases between. This CDR3 contains 14 residues. In germline, CDR1 is SGHNT, CDR2 YYREEE (reference sequence). The CDR3 spells CASSPGQTEETQYF. As DNA, the CDR3 is TGTGCCAGCAGCCCCGGACAGACCGAAGAGACCCAGTACTTC.

V usage is TRBV19 and J usage is TRBJ2-1, with 12 bases fitting TRBD2. CDR1 LNHDA and CDR2 SQIVND come from the germline V gene (reference sequence). This CDR3 comprises 16 residues. V lost 5 bases to trimming and J lost 9 bases; unmatched junction nucleotides: 11. The CDR3 DNA reads as TGTGCCAGTAGTCCCCTGGAGACTAGCGGGAGCTTTGAGCAGTTCTTC. It yields the protein CASSPLETSGSFEQFF.

This clone was detected once. The rearrangement links TRBV6-5 to TRBJ2-7; D is uncertain. Germline loops: CDR1 MNHEY, CDR2 SVGAGI. CDR3 size: 13 residues. The V and J ends lost 6 bases and 6 bases respectively, with 15 bases between them. This chain's CDR3 is CASRLDTNGEQYF. CDR3 bases: TGTGCCAGCAGACTCGACACAAACGGCGAGCAGTACTTC.

V and J are TRBV18 and TRBJ2-7, with D perhaps matching TRBD2 (5 bases). The germline V and J ends were trimmed by 4 bases and 1 base, with 11 bases remaining between them. This CDR3 is built from 14 residues. CDR1 is KGHSH, CDR2 LQKENI, per germline. The CDR3 is CASSRERDSYEQYF. CDR3 DNA: TGTGCCAGCTCACGGGAGAGGGATTCCTACGAGCAGTACTTC. The variable domain in full, with the rest retrieved from reference TRBV18 and TRBJ2-7, is NAGVMQNPRHLVRRRGQEARLRCSPMKGHSHVYWYRQLPEEGLKFMVYLQKENIIDESGMPKERFSAEFPKEGPSILRIQQVVRGDSAAYFCASSRERDSYEQYFGPGTRLTVT.

This chain links TRBV28 with TRBJ2-1, with D perhaps TRBD2 (5 bases). V was cut by 7 bases and J by 0 bases, with 16 bases left in between. This CDR3 spans 16 amino acids. The germline gives CDR1 MDHEN, CDR2 SYDVKM. The CDR3 protein is CASTTPTGVSYNEQFF. CDR3 DNA: TGTGCCAGCACAACCCCCACCGGGGTCTCCTACAATGAGCAGTTCTTC.

This chain uses TRBV2 with TRBJ1-1; D is undetermined. V lost 3 bases and J lost 1, with 12 bases in between. The CDR3 loop spans 15 amino acids. Germline V CDR1 and CDR2: SNHLY, FYNNEI. The CDR3 spells CASSDQPHRNTEAFF. CDR3 nucleotides: TGTGCCAGCAGTGACCAACCCCACAGGAACACTGAAGCTTTCTTT.

The rearrangement joins TRBV28 to TRBJ1-2; weak D call: TRBD1 (6 bases). In germline, CDR1 is MDHEN, CDR2 SYDVKM. This CDR3 region has 14 residues. Trimming cost V 3 bases and J 1 base, with 9 bases left between them. The CDR3 bases are TGTGCCAGCAGTTTGGGCAGGGGTAACTATGGCTACACCTTC. This gives the protein CASSLGRGNYGYTF.

The chain joins TRBV4-3 to TRBJ2-2; the D gene is possibly TRBD2 (6 bases). Trimming stripped 5 bases from V and 0 bases from J, with 16 bases between. In germline, CDR1 is LGHNA, CDR2 YSLEER. This CDR3 has 17 residues. The CDR3 loop is CASSAFGEATNTGELFF. The CDR3 nucleotides are TGCGCCAGCAGCGCGTTCGGGGAGGCCACGAACACCGGGGAGCTGTTTTTT.